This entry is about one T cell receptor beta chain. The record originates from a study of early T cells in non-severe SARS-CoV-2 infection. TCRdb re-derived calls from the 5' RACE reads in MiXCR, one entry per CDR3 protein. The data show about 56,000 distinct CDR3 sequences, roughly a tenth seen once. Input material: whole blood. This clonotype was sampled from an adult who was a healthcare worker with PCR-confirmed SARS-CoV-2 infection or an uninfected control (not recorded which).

The CDR3 coding sequence is TGCAGTGCTAGAGATCCAGATAACACCGGGGAGCTGTTTTTT. This translates into CSARDPDNTGELFF. V usage is TRBV20-1 and J usage is TRBJ2-2; D gene unclear. Germline-derived CDR1 and CDR2 are DFQATT and SNEGSKA (reference sequence). V was shortened by 0 bases and J by 2 bases, with 7 bases between the two germline ends. This CDR3 contains 14 residues.